The clone carrying this T cell receptor (beta chain) appeared many times. Sample time point: newly diagnosed GD, antithyroid drugs for less than 3 months. Preparation of the TCR library used RNA extracted from PBMCs. These data originate in a study of regulatory T cells in long-lasting Graves disease. With iRepertoire HTBI primers and Arm-PCR of CDR3 regions, TCR beta libraries were built. Each CDR3 protein gets one entry after TCRdb re-called the multiplex PCR reads with MiXCR. The data show some 250,000 distinct CDR3 sequences, with around 18% seen just once and 12% to 15% held by the top ten. The CDR3 spans 14 residues. The V end lost 3 bases, the J end lost 4 bases, and 13 bases lay between the germline ends. Germline V gives CDR1 DFQATT, CDR2 SNEGSKA (reference sequence). In addition, the sample was reused for a study of T cells in Graves' hyperthyroidism and ophthalmopathy.

V usage is TRBV20-1 and J usage is TRBJ1-5, with D maybe TRBD1 (6 bases). The sequenced sample was peripheral blood mononuclear cells (PBMCs), obtained at new diagnosis, from a patient treated with antithyroid drugs. This TCR was recovered from a woman aged 25 to 39 with Graves disease. The CDR3 DNA is TGCAGTGCTAGTGCCGGGACACAGAATCAGCCCCAGCATTTT. Translated: CSASAGTQNQPQHF.